Below, one T cell receptor (beta chain) is given with its context. The source of the sample is a study of blood T cell repertoires in COVID-19. Overall study: The United States, Italy and Spain provided the acute and convalescent COVID-19 samples. From T cells, B-cell-depleted T cells, or PBMCs came the material, which was cDNA or gDNA.

The protocol was immunoSEQ multiplex PCR, while the TCRdb copy is restricted to in-frame clones and leaves out a portion. This sample has around 180,000 clones, with 84% found just once. The germline CDR1 and CDR2 sequences are WSHSY and SAAADI. Trimming removed 8 bases from V and 2 bases from J; junction bases left unmatched: 15. CDR3 length equals 17 residues. The gene calls are TRBV10-2 and TRBJ2-3; 8 positions match TRBD2. The TCR was taken from a human donor in a cohort sampled during active COVID-19. Input material: peripheral blood. The DNA of the CDR3 is TGCGCCAGCTCTAGACCTATAGCGGGGAAGGTCACAGATACGCAGTATTTT. Protein: CASSRPIAGKVTDTQYF.